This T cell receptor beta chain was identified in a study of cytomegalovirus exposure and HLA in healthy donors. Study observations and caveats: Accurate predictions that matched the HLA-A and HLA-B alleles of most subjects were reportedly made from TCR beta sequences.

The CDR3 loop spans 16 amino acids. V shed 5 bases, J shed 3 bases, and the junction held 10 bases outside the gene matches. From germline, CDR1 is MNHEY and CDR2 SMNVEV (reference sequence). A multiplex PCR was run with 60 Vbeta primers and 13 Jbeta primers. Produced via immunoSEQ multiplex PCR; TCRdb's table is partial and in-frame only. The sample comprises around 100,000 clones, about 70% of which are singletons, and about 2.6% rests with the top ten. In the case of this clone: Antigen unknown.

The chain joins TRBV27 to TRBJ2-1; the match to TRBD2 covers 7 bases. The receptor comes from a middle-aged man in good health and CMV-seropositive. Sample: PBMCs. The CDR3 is CASSRQRDYIYNEQFF. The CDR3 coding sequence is TGTGCCAGCAGTCGTCAGCGGGACTACATCTACAATGAGCAGTTCTTC.